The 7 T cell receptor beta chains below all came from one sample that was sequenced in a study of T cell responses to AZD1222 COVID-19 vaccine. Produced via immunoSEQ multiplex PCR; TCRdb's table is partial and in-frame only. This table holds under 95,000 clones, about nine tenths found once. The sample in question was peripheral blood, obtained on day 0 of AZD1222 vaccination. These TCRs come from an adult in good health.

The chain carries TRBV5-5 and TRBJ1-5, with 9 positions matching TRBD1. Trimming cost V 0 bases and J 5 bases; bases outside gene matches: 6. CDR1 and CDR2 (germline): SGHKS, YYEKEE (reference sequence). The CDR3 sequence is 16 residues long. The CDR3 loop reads CASSLDWGQGYQPQHF. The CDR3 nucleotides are TGTGCCAGCAGCTTGGACTGGGGACAGGGTTATCAGCCCCAGCATTTT.

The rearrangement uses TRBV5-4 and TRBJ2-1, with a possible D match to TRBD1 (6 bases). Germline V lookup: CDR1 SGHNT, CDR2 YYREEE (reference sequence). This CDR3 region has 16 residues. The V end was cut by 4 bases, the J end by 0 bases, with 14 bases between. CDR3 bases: TGTGCCAGCAGCGGCGGACAGATAGGCTCCTACAATGAGCAGTTCTTC. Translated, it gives CASSGGQIGSYNEQFF.

The chain's CDR3 is CASRLRDRVNYGYTF. DNA of the CDR3: TGTGCCAGCAGGTTAAGGGACCGAGTGAACTATGGCTACACCTTC. The genes are TRBV5-5 and TRBJ1-2; tentative D call: TRBD1 (5 bases). Deletions cut 5 bases from V and 2 bases from J, with 16 bases between. Germline loops: CDR1 SGHKS, CDR2 YYEKEE (reference sequence). This CDR3 comprises 15 residues.

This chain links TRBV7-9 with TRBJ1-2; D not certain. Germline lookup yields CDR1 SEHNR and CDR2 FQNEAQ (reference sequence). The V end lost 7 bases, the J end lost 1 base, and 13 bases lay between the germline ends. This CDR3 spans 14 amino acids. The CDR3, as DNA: TGTGCCAGCACCCGCGGTGGTGTTAACTATGGCTACACCTTC. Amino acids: CASTRGGVNYGYTF.

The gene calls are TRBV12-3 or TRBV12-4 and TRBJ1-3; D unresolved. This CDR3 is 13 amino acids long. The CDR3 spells CAVGRTLGNTIYF. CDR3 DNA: TGTGCGGTTGGGAGAACTCTCGGAAACACCATATATTTT.

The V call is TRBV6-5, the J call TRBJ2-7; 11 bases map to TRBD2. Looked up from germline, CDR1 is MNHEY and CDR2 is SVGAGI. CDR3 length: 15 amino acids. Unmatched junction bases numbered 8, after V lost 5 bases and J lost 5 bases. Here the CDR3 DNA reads TGTGCCAGCAGTCCCCCCCTAGCGGGAGGAAACGAGCAGTACTTC. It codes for CASSPPLAGGNEQYF.

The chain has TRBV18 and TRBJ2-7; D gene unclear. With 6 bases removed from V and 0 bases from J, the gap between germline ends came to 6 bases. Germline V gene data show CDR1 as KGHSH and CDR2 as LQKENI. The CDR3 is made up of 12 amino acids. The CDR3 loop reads CASSSSSYEQYF. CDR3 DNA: TGTGCCAGCTCTTCAAGCTCCTACGAGCAGTACTTC.